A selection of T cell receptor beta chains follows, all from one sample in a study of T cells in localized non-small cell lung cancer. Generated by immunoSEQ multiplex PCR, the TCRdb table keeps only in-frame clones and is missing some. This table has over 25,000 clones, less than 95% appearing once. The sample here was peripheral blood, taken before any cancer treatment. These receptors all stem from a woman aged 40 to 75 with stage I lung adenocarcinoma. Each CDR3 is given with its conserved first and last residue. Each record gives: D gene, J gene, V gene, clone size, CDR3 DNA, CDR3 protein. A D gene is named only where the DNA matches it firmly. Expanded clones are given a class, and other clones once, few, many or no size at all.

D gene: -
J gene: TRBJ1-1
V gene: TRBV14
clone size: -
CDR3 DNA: TGTGCCAGCAGCCAATGGGTCGGGGACACTGAAGCTTTCTTT
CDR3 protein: CASSQWVGDTEAFF

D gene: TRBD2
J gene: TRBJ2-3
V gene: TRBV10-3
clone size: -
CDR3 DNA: TGTGCCATCAGTGAGTCGATTTTGGGCGGGAGGGGCACAGATACGCAGTATTTT
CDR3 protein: CAISESILGGRGTDTQYF

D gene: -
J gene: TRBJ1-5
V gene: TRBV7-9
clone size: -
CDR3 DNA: TGTGCCAGCAGCTTAGACGGCAATCAGCCCCAGCATTTT
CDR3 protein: CASSLDGNQPQHF

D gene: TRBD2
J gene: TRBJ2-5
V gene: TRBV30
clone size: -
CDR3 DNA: TGTGCCTGCCGACTAGCGGGAGTCACCGAGACCCAGTACTTC
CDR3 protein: CACRLAGVTETQYF

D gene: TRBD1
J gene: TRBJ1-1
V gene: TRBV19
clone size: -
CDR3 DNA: TGTGCCAGTAGGCCGACAGGGGTTTTCGACACTGAAGCTTTCTTT
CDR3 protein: CASRPTGVFDTEAFF

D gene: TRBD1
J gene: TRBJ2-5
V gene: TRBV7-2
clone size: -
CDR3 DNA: TGTGCCAGCAGCTTAGACAGGGGCGCAGAGACCCAGTACTTC
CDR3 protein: CASSLDRGAETQYF

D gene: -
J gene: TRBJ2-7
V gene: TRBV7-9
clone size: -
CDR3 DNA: TGTGCCAGCAGCCATAGGACAGCCAAGGGTTACGAGCAGTACTTC
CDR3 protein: CASSHRTAKGYEQYF

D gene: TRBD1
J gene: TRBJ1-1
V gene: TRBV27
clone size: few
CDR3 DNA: TGTGCCAGCAGTGGTGGGACAGGGGTCATGAACACTGAAGCTTTCTTT
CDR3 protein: CASSGGTGVMNTEAFF

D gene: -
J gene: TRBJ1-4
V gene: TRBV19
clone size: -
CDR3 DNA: TGTGCCAGTAGGAACGATCAGAATGAAAAACTGTTTTTT
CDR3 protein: CASRNDQNEKLFF

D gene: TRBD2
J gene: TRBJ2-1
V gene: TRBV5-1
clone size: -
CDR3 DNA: TGCGCCAGCAGCTGGGAGGGAGGACCGCCCCCGAATGAGCAGTTCTTC
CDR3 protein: CASSWEGGPPPNEQFF

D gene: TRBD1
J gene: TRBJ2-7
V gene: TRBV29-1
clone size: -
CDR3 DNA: TGCAGCGTTACGAGACAGGGAGCCTACGAGCAGTACTTC
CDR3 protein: CSVTRQGAYEQYF

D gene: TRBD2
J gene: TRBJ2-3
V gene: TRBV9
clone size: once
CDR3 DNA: TGTGCCAGCAGCCCCTCCAGCGGGGGAATCGGCACAGATACGCAGTATTTT
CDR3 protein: CASSPSSGGIGTDTQYF

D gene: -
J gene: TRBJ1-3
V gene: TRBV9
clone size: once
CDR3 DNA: TGTGCCAGCGGGCAGGGGCTAGGTGGAAACACCATATATTTT
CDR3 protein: CASGQGLGGNTIYF

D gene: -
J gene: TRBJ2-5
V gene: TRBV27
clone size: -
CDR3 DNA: TGTGCCAGCAGTTTATCCGGGGCCAGGTTTGGTATCCAGTACTTC
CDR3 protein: CASSLSGARFGIQYF